This TCR beta chain stems from a study of blood T cell repertoires in COVID-19. Overall study context: Samples of COVID-19 (acute and convalescent) were obtained from the United States, Italy and Spain. PBMCs, B-cell-depleted T cells, or T cells were the source of the cDNA or gDNA that made up the material.

With 1 base clipped from V and 8 bases from J, the junction kept 8 bases outside the gene matches. CDR3 size: 16 residues. In germline, CDR1 is SEHNR, CDR2 FQNEAQ (reference sequence). Profiling relied on immunoSEQ multiplex PCR, and the TCRdb table lists in-frame clones only, not all of them. The table shows some 120,000 clones, with roughly 80% occurring only once. Sample: peripheral blood. The receptor comes from a man younger than 40 with acute or convalescent COVID-19. This chain links TRBV7-9 with TRBJ2-1; 10 bases agree with TRBD2. The CDR3 protein is CASSLDLSGGAYEQFF. The CDR3 DNA sequence: TGTGCCAGCAGCTTAGATCTGAGCGGGGGGGCCTATGAGCAGTTCTTC.